A single sample is the source of the 31 T cell receptor beta chains below, sequenced in a study of blood T cell repertoires in COVID-19. Sequencing was performed with immunoSEQ multiplex PCR; in TCRdb, only in-frame clones are kept and a portion is missing. Of approximately 200,000 clones in the sample, roughly 80% were seen once. Sequencing was carried out using peripheral blood. The source is a woman in her 30s with acute or convalescent COVID-19.

This chain links TRBV5-4 with TRBJ1-2; D gene uncertain. Germline V gives CDR1 SGHNT, CDR2 YYREEE (reference sequence). V dropped 0 bases and J dropped 0 bases, with 9 bases sitting between them. This CDR3 has 15 amino acids. The CDR3 here is CASSLGGLANYGYTF. CDR3 DNA sequence: TGTGCCAGCAGCTTGGGAGGTCTCGCTAACTATGGCTACACCTTC.

The chain uses TRBV19 and TRBJ1-1; 9 bases map to TRBD1. Trimming removed 2 bases from V and 0 bases from J; junction bases left unmatched: 4. The CDR3 spans 16 residues. In germline, CDR1 is LNHDA, CDR2 SQIVND (reference sequence). The CDR3 DNA reads as TGTGCCAGTAGTATACACAGGGGGCTTATGAACACTGAAGCTTTCTTT. Its translation: CASSIHRGLMNTEAFF.

V and J are TRBV3-1 (or the pseudogene TRBV3-2) and TRBJ1-2; D is unresolved. CDR3 length equals 14 residues. V was cut by 3 bases and J by 2 bases, with 10 bases left in between. CDR1 LGHDT and CDR2 YNNKEL come from the germline V gene (reference sequence). This CDR3 reads CASSQGVMNYGYTF. CDR3 DNA: TGTGCCAGCAGCCAGGGAGTTATGAACTATGGCTACACCTTC.

V usage is TRBV5-6 and J usage is TRBJ1-2; D unclear. Trimming left V 4 bases short and J 5 bases short, with 12 bases between. The CDR3 is 13 residues long. CDR1 is SGHDT, CDR2 YYEEEE, per germline. In nucleotides, the CDR3 is TGTGCCAGCAGCCCACCGGCGGGGTATGGCTACACCTTC. Encoded protein: CASSPPAGYGYTF. Full variable domain (rest looked up from reference TRBV5-6 and TRBJ1-2): DAGVTQSPTHLIKTRGQQVTLRCSPKSGHDTVSWYQQALGQGPQFIFQYYEEEERQRGNFPDRFSGHQFPNYSSELNVNALLLGDSALYLCASSPPAGYGYTFGSGTRLTVV.

The J gene is TRBJ1-1, the V gene TRBV28, with a tentative D call TRBD1 (5 bases). Per germline, CDR1 MDHEN and CDR2 SYDVKM. The CDR3 has 16 amino acids. V was pared by 5 bases and J by 0 bases, with 16 bases between. The CDR3 DNA is TGTGCCAGCAGTGTTGGGGGGGGACGGATGAACACTGAAGCTTTCTTT. Translating it yields CASSVGGGRMNTEAFF.

V usage is TRBV19 and J usage is TRBJ1-2; 8 nucleotides match TRBD1. Trimming cost V 7 bases and J 8 bases; bases outside gene matches: 12. Germline CDR1 LNHDA, CDR2 SQIVND (reference sequence). The CDR3 loop spans 14 amino acids. CDR3 in DNA: TGTGCCAGTATTGCCAATGACAGGGGAGGAGGCTACACCTTC. Translation: CASIANDRGGGYTF.

This sequence joins TRBV20-1 and TRBJ2-1; no clear D. Trimming removed 3 bases from V and 1 base from J, with 7 bases in between. Looked up from germline, CDR1 is DFQATT and CDR2 is SNEGSKA (reference sequence). This CDR3 has 13 amino acids. The CDR3 sequence is CSASPRSYNEQFF. The CDR3, as DNA: TGCAGTGCTAGTCCGAGATCCTACAATGAGCAGTTCTTC.

The CDR3 here is CASSSYLGGQETQYF. The CDR3 DNA sequence: TGTGCCAGTAGTAGTTATTTGGGGGGCCAAGAGACCCAGTACTTC. V is TRBV19 and J is TRBJ2-5, with D possibly TRBD2 on 6 matching bases. The germline V gene encodes CDR1 LNHDA and CDR2 SQIVND (reference sequence). Trimming removed 4 bases from V and 1 base from J, with 13 bases in between. The CDR3 loop spans 15 amino acids.

This clone was seen a handful of times. This rearrangement joins TRBV11-2 to TRBJ2-2; 11 nucleotides match TRBD2. The V segment lost 3 bases and the J segment 7 bases; nucleotides outside the gene matches: 4. The CDR3 has 15 residues. Germline V gene sequence: CDR1 SGHAT, CDR2 FQNNGV. CDR3 in amino acids: CASSFLAGGLGELFF. CDR3 sequence (DNA): TGTGCCAGCAGCTTCCTAGCGGGAGGCCTCGGGGAGCTGTTTTTT. Using reference TRBV11-2 and TRBJ2-2 for the parts outside the CDR3, the full variable domain is EAGVAQSPRYKIIEKRQSVAFWCNPISGHATLYWYQQILGQGPKLLIQFQNNGVVDDSQLPKDRFSAERLKGVDSTLKIQPAKLEDSAVYLCASSFLAGGLGELFFGEGSRLTVL.

The chain has TRBV28 and TRBJ2-1, with TRBD2 matching over 11 bases. Trimming cost V 1 base and J 6 bases; bases outside gene matches: 5. The length of the CDR3 is 16 residues. Germline loops: CDR1 MDHEN, CDR2 SYDVKM. This CDR3 reads CASSLLAGGPSNEQFF. The CDR3 bases are TGTGCCAGCAGTTTATTAGCGGGAGGGCCCAGCAATGAGCAGTTCTTC.

This clone was found once. The rearrangement uses TRBV2 and TRBJ2-1; a weak D match, TRBD1 (6 bases). Germline-derived CDR1 and CDR2 are SNHLY and FYNNEI. The V gene lost 6 bases and the J gene lost 4 bases, with 13 bases spanning the gap. This CDR3 has 14 amino acids. CDR3 sequence: CASSPDSGYNEQFF. The DNA of the CDR3 is TGTGCCAGCAGCCCGGACAGCGGTTACAATGAGCAGTTCTTC.

This clone was counted a single time. V and J are TRBV7-2 and TRBJ1-2, with 8 positions matching TRBD1. Trimming removed 5 bases from V and 2 bases from J; junction bases left unmatched: 7. CDR3 size: 15 residues. Germline V gene lookup returns CDR1 SGHTA and CDR2 FQGNSA. The CDR3 region is CASSIGQGRNYGYTF. CDR3 sequence (DNA): TGTGCCAGCAGCATCGGACAGGGACGGAACTATGGCTACACCTTC.

This clone was seen only once. The chain joins TRBV21-1 to TRBJ1-2. TRBV21-1 is a pseudogene segment. CDR3 size: 13 residues. CDR3 nucleotide sequence: TGTGCCAGCGGTACCATAGTGTGTTATGGCTACACCTTC. It specifies CASGTIVCYGYTF.

This clone was found once. V usage is TRBV15 and J usage is TRBJ2-3, with 11 bases aligning to TRBD2. The length of the CDR3 is 15 residues. Germline CDR1 and CDR2: LNHNV and YYDKDF (reference sequence). The J segment lost 7 bases and the V segment lost 4 bases, leaving 7 bases of the junction unmatched. The CDR3 coding sequence is TGTGCCACCAGCACCAGACTAGCGGGGAGGTATACGCAGTATTTT. Its protein is CATSTRLAGRYTQYF. The full variable domain, completed using reference TRBV15 and TRBJ2-3, is DAMVIQNPRYQVTQFGKPVTLSCSQTLNHNVMYWYQQKSSQAPKLLFHYYDKDFNNEADTPDNFQSRRPNTSFCFLDIRSPGLGDTAMYLCATSTRLAGRYTQYFGPGTRLTVL.

The V call is TRBV25-1, the J call TRBJ1-2; TRBD1 aligns across 8 bases. Germline loops: CDR1 MGHDK, CDR2 SYGVNS. V was pared by 3 bases and J by 5 bases, with 17 bases of the junction left unmatched. CDR3 length: 18 amino acids. The CDR3 loop reads CASSEIGAGGAFGYGYTF. The CDR3 DNA follows: TGTGCCAGCAGTGAGATTGGGGCAGGGGGCGCGTTTGGTTATGGCTACACCTTC.

This chain connects TRBV5-6 to TRBJ1-1; 10 positions match TRBD1. The CDR3 spans 15 residues. Per germline, CDR1 SGHDT and CDR2 YYEEEE. V dropped 4 bases and J dropped 1; count of bases not matched to a gene: 4. CDR3 protein: CASSRTGGENTEAFF. DNA of the CDR3: TGTGCCAGCAGCAGGACAGGGGGAGAGAACACTGAAGCTTTCTTT.

This chain connects TRBV7-2 to TRBJ1-4, with TRBD1 identical over 10 bases. The CDR3 extends over 18 amino acids. Germline loops: CDR1 SGHTA, CDR2 FQGNSA. Losses at the gene ends were 5 bases for V and 4 bases for J; bases not matched to a gene: 13. The CDR3 DNA reads TGTGCCAGCAGCCAGAGAGGGACAGGGGTCCGGGGTAATGAAAAACTGTTTTTT. Protein: CASSQRGTGVRGNEKLFF.

The genes are TRBV6-2 or TRBV6-3 and TRBJ2-7; a weak D match, TRBD2 (5 bases). The V end lost 5 bases, the J end lost 5 bases, and 16 bases lay between the germline ends. Germline values: CDR1 MNHEY, CDR2 SVGEGT. The CDR3 runs 14 residues. For the CDR3, the DNA is TGTGCCAGCAGTATGGAGAGGGAAATCCACGAGCAGTACTTC. Protein product: CASSMEREIHEQYF.

The chain carries TRBV28 and TRBJ1-2; D might be TRBD1 (5 bases). Germline V gene sequence: CDR1 MDHEN, CDR2 SYDVKM. V lost 2 bases to trimming and J lost 5 bases, with 6 bases between them. The CDR3 contains 12 residues. CDR3 amino acids: CASSLQGYGYTF. The DNA of the CDR3 is TGTGCCAGCAGTTTACAGGGTTATGGCTACACCTTC.

The chain couples TRBV10-3 to TRBJ1-3, with 9 nucleotides matching TRBD1. The junction had 10 bases not matched to a gene; V was cut back by 4 bases and J by 0 bases. Per germline, CDR1 ENHRY and CDR2 SYGVKD. The CDR3 totals 18 residues. CDR3 amino acids: CAISGLDRGARSGNTIYF. The CDR3 DNA is TGTGCCATCAGTGGACTCGACAGGGGGGCTCGCTCTGGAAACACCATATATTTT.

The chain recombines TRBV6-5 with TRBJ2-7; TRBD2 agrees at 9 bases. Per germline, CDR1 MNHEY and CDR2 SVGAGI. This CDR3 has 15 residues. J was trimmed by 5 bases and V by 7 bases; bases with no gene match: 12. CDR3 sequence reads: CASTGSGSRGDEQYF. As DNA, the CDR3 is TGTGCCAGCACTGGTAGCGGGAGCCGTGGGGACGAGCAGTACTTC.

The gene calls are TRBV9 and TRBJ1-2, with D unresolved. The V gene lost 0 bases and the J gene lost 4 bases, with 4 bases spanning the gap. Germline V lookup: CDR1 SGDLS, CDR2 YYNGEE. CDR3 size: 12 residues. This CDR3 reads CASSVVAYGYTF. The CDR3 DNA follows: TGTGCCAGCAGCGTAGTGGCCTATGGCTACACCTTC.

This clone was counted once. The chain couples TRBV5-4 to TRBJ1-6; the match to TRBD1 covers 11 bases. Germline V gene lookup returns CDR1 SGHNT and CDR2 YYREEE (reference sequence). The CDR3 has 14 amino acids. The ends lost 5 bases at V and 7 bases at J; junction bases unmatched: 2. This chain's CDR3 is CASRRTGGNSPLHF. As DNA, the CDR3 is TGTGCCAGCAGGAGGACAGGGGGCAATTCACCCCTCCACTTT.

This clone has only a few counts. The chain joins TRBV29-1 to TRBJ1-2, with D perhaps matching TRBD1 (6 bases). Germline lookup yields CDR1 SQVTM and CDR2 ANQGSEA. The V and J ends lost 7 bases and 7 bases respectively, with 13 bases between them. CDR3 length: 11 residues. CDR3 loop: CSGLVRGGYTF. CDR3 DNA: TGCAGCGGGCTCGTCAGGGGTGGCTACACCTTC.

This clone was observed once. V gene TRBV28 combines with J gene TRBJ1-2, with TRBD1 as a possible D gene (5 bases). Germline V gene sequence: CDR1 MDHEN, CDR2 SYDVKM. Trimming cost V 10 bases and J 0 bases, with 15 bases left between them. The CDR3 is 14 amino acids. CDR3 in DNA: TGTGCCATCGTGCGGGGGGGGACTAACTATGGCTACACCTTC. Its protein product is CAIVRGGTNYGYTF.

The chain combines TRBV19 with TRBJ2-5; TRBD2 matches at 7 bases. Trimming at V came to 3 bases and at J to 5 bases, leaving 9 bases not matched to a gene. There are 15 residues in the CDR3. Germline loops: CDR1 LNHDA, CDR2 SQIVND (reference sequence). For the CDR3, the DNA is TGTGCCAGTAGTATCCCCGGGAGGATTGGGGAGACCCAGTACTTC. This sequence encodes CASSIPGRIGETQYF.

The rearrangement joins TRBV19 to TRBJ1-1; D is perhaps TRBD1 (5 bases). CDR3 length: 15 residues. Germline V gene lookup returns CDR1 LNHDA and CDR2 SQIVND (reference sequence). The V and J ends lost 7 bases and 3 bases respectively, with 18 bases between them. The CDR3 sequence: CASMGVYGGDTEAFF. The CDR3, as DNA: TGTGCCAGTATGGGGGTTTATGGAGGGGACACTGAAGCTTTCTTT.

This chain links TRBV28 with TRBJ1-2; D gene ambiguous. This CDR3 has 15 amino acids. Germline CDR1 MDHEN, CDR2 SYDVKM. V was clipped by 3 bases and J by 5 bases, with 16 bases between them. CDR3 in DNA: TGTGCCAGCAGTTTTTCGGGGTTGGGTAAATATGGCTACACCTTC. Its protein product is CASSFSGLGKYGYTF.

V is TRBV19 and J is TRBJ1-5; TRBD1 matches 7 bases. Germline trimming cut 3 bases from V and 2 bases from J; bases unmatched to any gene: 10. CDR1 and CDR2 from the germline V gene are LNHDA and SQIVND (reference sequence). The CDR3 is 17 amino acids. Here the CDR3 reads CASSMRGGASGNQPQHF. CDR3 DNA sequence: TGTGCCAGTAGTATGCGAGGGGGCGCGTCTGGCAATCAGCCCCAGCATTTT.

The chain has TRBV7-6 and TRBJ1-3, with D unclear. The CDR3 sequence is 17 residues long. Trimming stripped 5 bases from V and 0 bases from J, with 17 bases between. Germline CDR1 is SGHVS and CDR2 is FNYEAQ. The CDR3 reads CASSELGRPNSGNTIYF. In DNA form, the CDR3 reads TGTGCCAGCAGCGAACTTGGGAGGCCAAACTCTGGAAACACCATATATTTT.

Of note for this clone: One junction end does not reproduce the germline sequence, and a read error may be involved. The V gene is TRBV2, the J gene TRBJ2-7; 7 nucleotides line up with TRBD2. This CDR3 spans 15 amino acids. The germline V gene has CDR1 SNHLY and CDR2 FYNNEI. Here the CDR3 reads CASSEARGRANEQYF. CDR3 bases: TGTGCCAGCAGCGAAGCCAGAGGGAGGGCCAACGAGCAGTACTTC. The full variable domain, rest sourced from reference TRBV2 and TRBJ2-7, is EPEVTQTPSHQVTQMGQEVILRCVPISNHLYFYWYRQILGQKVEFLVSFYNNEISEKSEIFDDQFSVERPDGSNFTLKIRSTKLEDSAMYFCASSEARGRANEQYFGPGTRLTVT.